The next 5 T cell receptor beta chains were all read from a single sample in a study of T cell responses to AZD1222 COVID-19 vaccine. Using immunoSEQ multiplex PCR, the repertoire was profiled, and TCRdb retains in-frame clones only, with some absent. Of some 130,000 clones in the sample, over 85% were seen once. The starting material was peripheral blood, obtained on day 0 of AZD1222 vaccination. These receptor sequences come from an adult in good health.

CDR3 sequence reads: CASAGNEQFF. In DNA form, the CDR3 reads TGTGCTAGTGCGGGCAATGAGCAGTTCTTC. The chain uses TRBV12-5 and TRBJ2-1; D is ambiguous. CDR1 and CDR2 from the germline V gene are LGHNT and FRNRAP. This CDR3 region has 10 residues. V lost 7 bases and J lost 6, with 4 bases in between.

This sequence joins TRBV7-8 and TRBJ1-5; no definite D call. From germline, CDR1 is SGHVS and CDR2 FQNEAQ. The CDR3 sequence is 15 residues long. Trimming took off 1 base at V and 0 bases at J, with 7 bases between the two ends. For the CDR3, the DNA is TGTGCCAGCAGCTTAGAAAGGATTAGCAATCAGCCCCAGCATTTT. As protein: CASSLERISNQPQHF.

This clone was observed once. V is TRBV12-3 or TRBV12-4 and J is TRBJ1-1, with D perhaps matching TRBD1 (5 bases). The CDR3 has 11 amino acids. V gave up 5 bases and J gave up 7 bases, with 8 bases separating them. The DNA of the CDR3 is TGTGCCAGCAGTGACAGAGGTGAAGCTTTCTTT. This gives the protein CASSDRGEAFF.

Only one count was recorded for this clone. This chain joins TRBV19 and TRBJ1-5; 7 nucleotides line up with TRBD1. Losses at the gene ends were 1 base for V and 6 bases for J; bases not matched to a gene: 6. The CDR3 sequence is 15 residues long. CDR1 and CDR2 from the germline V gene are LNHDA and SQIVND (reference sequence). The CDR3 is CASSIGVQGLQPQHF. The CDR3 coding sequence is TGTGCCAGTAGTATAGGTGTACAGGGGCTTCAGCCCCAGCATTTT. Filled out from reference TRBV19 and TRBJ1-5, the complete variable domain reads DGGITQSPKYLFRKEGQNVTLSCEQNLNHDAMYWYRQDPGQGLRLIYYSQIVNDFQKGDIAEGYSVSREKKESFPLTVTSAQKNPTAFYLCASSIGVQGLQPQHFGDGTRLSIL.

The rearrangement joins TRBV6-4 to TRBJ1-5; D is undetermined. Germline CDR1 and CDR2: MRHNA and SNTAGT. The CDR3 is 19 residues long. V lost 2 bases and J 1 base, leaving 21 bases between the germline ends. The CDR3 bases are TGTGCCAGCAGTGACACACCCCGGGTGCCCCTATGCAGCAATCAGCCCCAGCATTTT. Residues: CASSDTPRVPLCSNQPQHF.